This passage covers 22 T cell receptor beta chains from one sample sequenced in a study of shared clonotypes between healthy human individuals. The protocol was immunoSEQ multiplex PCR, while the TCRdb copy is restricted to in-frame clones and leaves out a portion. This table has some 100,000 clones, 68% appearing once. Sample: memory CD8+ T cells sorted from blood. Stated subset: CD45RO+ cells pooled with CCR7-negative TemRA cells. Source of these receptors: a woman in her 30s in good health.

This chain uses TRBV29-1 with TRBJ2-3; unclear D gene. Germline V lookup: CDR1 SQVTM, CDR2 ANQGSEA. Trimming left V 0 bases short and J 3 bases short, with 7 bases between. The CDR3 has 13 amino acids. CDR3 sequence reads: CSVEDFFTDTQYF. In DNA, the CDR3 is TGCAGCGTTGAAGACTTTTTTACAGATACGCAGTATTTT.

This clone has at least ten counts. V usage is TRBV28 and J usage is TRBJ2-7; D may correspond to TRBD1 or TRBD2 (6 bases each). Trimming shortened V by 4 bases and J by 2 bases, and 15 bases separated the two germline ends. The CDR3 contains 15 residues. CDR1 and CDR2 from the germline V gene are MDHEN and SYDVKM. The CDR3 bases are TGTGCCAGCAGTTCCAGGAGGGGGGTAACCTACGAGCAGTACTTC. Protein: CASSSRRGVTYEQYF.

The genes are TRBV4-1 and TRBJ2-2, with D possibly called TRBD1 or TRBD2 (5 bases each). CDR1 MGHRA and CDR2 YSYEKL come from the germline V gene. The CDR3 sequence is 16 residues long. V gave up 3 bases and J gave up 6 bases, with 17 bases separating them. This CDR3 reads CASSHTGTAPSGELFF. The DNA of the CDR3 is TGCGCCAGCAGCCACACCGGGACCGCTCCCTCCGGGGAGCTGTTTTTT.

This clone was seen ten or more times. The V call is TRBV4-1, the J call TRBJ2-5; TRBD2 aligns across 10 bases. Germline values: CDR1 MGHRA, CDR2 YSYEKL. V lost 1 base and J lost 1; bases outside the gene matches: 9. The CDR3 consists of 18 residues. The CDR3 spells CASSQVPLTSGTQETQYF. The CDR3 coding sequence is TGCGCCAGCAGCCAAGTTCCTCTTACTAGCGGGACCCAAGAGACCCAGTACTTC.

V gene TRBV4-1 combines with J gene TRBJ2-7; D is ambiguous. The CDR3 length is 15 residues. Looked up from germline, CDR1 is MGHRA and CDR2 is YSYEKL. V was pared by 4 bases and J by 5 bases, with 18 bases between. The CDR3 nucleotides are TGCGCCAGCAGCCTCATTCTCCTGGCCAGCCACGAGCAGTACTTC. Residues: CASSLILLASHEQYF.

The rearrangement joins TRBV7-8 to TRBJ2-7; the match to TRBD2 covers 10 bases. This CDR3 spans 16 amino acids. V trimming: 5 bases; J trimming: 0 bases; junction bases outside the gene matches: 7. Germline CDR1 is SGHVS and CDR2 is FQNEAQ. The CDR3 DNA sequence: TGTGCCAGCAGCGCATGGGGACTAGCGAACTCCTACGAGCAGTACTTC. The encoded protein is CASSAWGLANSYEQYF. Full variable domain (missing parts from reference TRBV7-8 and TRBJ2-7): GAGVSQSPRYKVAKRGQDVALRCDPISGHVSLFWYQQALGQGPEFLTYFQNEAQLDKSGLPSDRFFAERPEGSVSTLKIQRTQQEDSAVYLCASSAWGLANSYEQYFGPGTRLTVT.

The CDR3 is CASSQDSLGPRGFSGANVLTF. The CDR3 DNA sequence: TGCGCCAGCAGCCAAGATAGCCTGGGTCCCAGGGGGTTCTCTGGGGCCAACGTCCTGACTTTC. This chain links TRBV4-1 with TRBJ2-6, with TRBD1 matching 7 bases. There are 21 residues in the CDR3. CDR1 and CDR2 (germline): MGHRA, YSYEKL. Germline trimming cut 0 bases from V and 0 bases from J; bases unmatched to any gene: 14.

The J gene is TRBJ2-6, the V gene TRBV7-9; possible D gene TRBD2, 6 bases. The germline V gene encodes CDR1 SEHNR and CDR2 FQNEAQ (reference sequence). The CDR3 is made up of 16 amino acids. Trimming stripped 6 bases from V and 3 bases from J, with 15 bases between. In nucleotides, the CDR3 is TGTGCCAGCAGAAAGCTAAGGGGAGGTGGGGCCAACGTCCTGACTTTC. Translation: CASRKLRGGGANVLTF.

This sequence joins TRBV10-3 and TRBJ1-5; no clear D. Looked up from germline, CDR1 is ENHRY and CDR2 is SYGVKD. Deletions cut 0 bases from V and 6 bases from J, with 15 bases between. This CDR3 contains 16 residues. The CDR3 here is CAISESGGRLGQPQHF. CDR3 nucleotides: TGTGCCATCAGTGAGTCAGGAGGGCGATTGGGTCAGCCCCAGCATTTT.

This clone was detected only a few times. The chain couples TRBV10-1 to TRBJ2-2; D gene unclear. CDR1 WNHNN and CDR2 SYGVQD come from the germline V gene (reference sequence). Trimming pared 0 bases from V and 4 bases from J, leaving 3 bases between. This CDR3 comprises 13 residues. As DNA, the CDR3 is TGCGCCAGCAGTGAGTCTGGCACCGGGGAGCTGTTTTTT. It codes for CASSESGTGELFF.

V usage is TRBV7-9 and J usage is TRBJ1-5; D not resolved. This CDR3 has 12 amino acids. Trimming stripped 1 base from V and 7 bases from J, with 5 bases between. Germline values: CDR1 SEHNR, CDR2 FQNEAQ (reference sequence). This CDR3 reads CASSLERQPQHF. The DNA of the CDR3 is TGTGCCAGCAGCTTAGAGCGCCAGCCCCAGCATTTT.

CDR3: CASAGRTSYNEQFF. CDR3 nucleotides: TGTGCCAGCGCTGGGAGGACATCCTACAATGAGCAGTTCTTC. The chain uses TRBV6-6 and TRBJ2-1; D possibly corresponds to TRBD2 (6 bases). This CDR3 is built from 14 residues. V lost 8 bases, J lost 1 base, and 12 bases lay in between. The germline V gene has CDR1 MNHNY and CDR2 SVGAGI (reference sequence).

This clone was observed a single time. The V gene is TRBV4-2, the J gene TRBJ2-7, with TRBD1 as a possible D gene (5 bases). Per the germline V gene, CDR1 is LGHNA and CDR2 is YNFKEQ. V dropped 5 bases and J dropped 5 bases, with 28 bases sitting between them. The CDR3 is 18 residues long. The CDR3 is CASSVIDRQGPPVDEQYF. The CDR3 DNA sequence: TGTGCCAGCAGCGTTATCGATCGGCAGGGCCCGCCCGTGGACGAGCAGTACTTC.

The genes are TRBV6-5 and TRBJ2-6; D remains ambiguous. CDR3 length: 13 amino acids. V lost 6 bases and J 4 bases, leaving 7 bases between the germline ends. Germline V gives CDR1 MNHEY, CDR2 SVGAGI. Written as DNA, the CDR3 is TGTGCCAGCAGACGGAGAGGGGCCAACGTCCTGACTTTC. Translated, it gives CASRRRGANVLTF.

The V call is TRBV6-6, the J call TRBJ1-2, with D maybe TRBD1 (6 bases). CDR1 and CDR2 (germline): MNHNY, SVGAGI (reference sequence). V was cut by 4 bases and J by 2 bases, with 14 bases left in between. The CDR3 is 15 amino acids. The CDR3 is CASSWGETGNYGYTF. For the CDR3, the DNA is TGTGCCAGCAGTTGGGGGGAGACAGGCAACTATGGCTACACCTTC.

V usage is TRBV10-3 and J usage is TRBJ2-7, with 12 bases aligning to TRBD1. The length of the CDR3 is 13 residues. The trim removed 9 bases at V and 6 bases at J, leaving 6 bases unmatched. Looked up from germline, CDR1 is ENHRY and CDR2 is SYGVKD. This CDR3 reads CAMGTGGFSEQYF. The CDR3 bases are TGTGCCATGGGGACAGGGGGCTTTAGCGAGCAGTACTTC.

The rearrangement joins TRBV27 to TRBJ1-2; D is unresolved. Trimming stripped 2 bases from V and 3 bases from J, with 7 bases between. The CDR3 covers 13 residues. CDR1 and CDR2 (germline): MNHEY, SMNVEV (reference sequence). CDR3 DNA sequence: TGTGCCAGCAGTTTAGCCGGGGACTATGGCTACACCTTC. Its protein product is CASSLAGDYGYTF.

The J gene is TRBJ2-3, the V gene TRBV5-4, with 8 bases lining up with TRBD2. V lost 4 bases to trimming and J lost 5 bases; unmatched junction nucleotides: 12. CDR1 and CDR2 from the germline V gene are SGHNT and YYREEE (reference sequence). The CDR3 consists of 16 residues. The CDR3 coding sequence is TGTGCCAGCAGCCCTACCCTAGCGGGCGGACGAGATACGCAGTATTTT. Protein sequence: CASSPTLAGGRDTQYF.

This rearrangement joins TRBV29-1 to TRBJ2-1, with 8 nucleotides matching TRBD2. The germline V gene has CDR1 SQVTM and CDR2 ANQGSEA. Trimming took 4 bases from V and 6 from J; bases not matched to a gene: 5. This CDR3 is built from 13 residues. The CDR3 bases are TGCAGCGTTGGGACTAGCAGCGGCAATGAGCAGTTCTTC. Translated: CSVGTSSGNEQFF.

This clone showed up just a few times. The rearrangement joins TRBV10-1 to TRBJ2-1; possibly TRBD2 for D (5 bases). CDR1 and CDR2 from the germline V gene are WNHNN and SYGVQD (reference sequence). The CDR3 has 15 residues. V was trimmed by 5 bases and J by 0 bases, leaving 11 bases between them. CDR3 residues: CASSRDLSSYNEQFF. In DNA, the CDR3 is TGCGCCAGCAGTCGGGATCTTAGCTCCTACAATGAGCAGTTCTTC.

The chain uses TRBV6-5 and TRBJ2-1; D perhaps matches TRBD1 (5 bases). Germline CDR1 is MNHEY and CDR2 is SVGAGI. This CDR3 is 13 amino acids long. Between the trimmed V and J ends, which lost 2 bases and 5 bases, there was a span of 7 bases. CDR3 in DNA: TGTGCCAGCAGTTACAGGGGCCACAATGAGCAGTTCTTC. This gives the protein CASSYRGHNEQFF.

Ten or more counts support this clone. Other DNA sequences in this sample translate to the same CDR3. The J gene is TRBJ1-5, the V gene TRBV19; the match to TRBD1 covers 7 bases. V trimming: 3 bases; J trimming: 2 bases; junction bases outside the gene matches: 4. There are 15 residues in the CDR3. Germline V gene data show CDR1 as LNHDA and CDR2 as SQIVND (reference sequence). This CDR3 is CASSIWQGGNQPQHF. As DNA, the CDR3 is TGTGCCAGTAGTATTTGGCAGGGGGGCAATCAGCCCCAGCATTTT.